The clone carrying this T cell receptor beta chain was seen just once. This sample stems from a study of Ad26.COV2.S vaccination and SARS-CoV-2 variants. Study background: Donor joined the COV1001 Ad26.COV2.S trial arm. Ad26.COV2.S shots went into the muscle once or twice, 56 days apart.

Documented treatment: 15 to 20 received Ad26.COV2.S at low or high dose, single or two shots; a few received placebo; per-sample allocation not given. Collection of the samples took place on day 63 after the first injection of vaccine or placebo. Clones were sequenced by immunoSEQ multiplex PCR, and TCRdb holds only the in-frame ones, with some missing. Of 350,000 to 600,000 clones listed, roughly nine tenths are singletons. The receptor's source is a person aged 18-60 years who received the Ad26.COV2.S COVID-19 vaccine or a placebo. Sequencing used peripheral blood, obtained in a trial of Ad26.COV2.S vaccine versus placebo.

CDR3 sequence (DNA): TGTGCCAGCAGCTTAGGGGGGGACGAGCAGTACTTC. As protein: CASSLGGDEQYF. V usage is TRBV7-9 and J usage is TRBJ2-7; D perhaps matches TRBD2 (6 bases). This CDR3 contains 12 residues. Germline V gives CDR1 SEHNR, CDR2 FQNEAQ (reference sequence). Trimming stripped 1 base from V and 5 bases from J, with 6 bases between.